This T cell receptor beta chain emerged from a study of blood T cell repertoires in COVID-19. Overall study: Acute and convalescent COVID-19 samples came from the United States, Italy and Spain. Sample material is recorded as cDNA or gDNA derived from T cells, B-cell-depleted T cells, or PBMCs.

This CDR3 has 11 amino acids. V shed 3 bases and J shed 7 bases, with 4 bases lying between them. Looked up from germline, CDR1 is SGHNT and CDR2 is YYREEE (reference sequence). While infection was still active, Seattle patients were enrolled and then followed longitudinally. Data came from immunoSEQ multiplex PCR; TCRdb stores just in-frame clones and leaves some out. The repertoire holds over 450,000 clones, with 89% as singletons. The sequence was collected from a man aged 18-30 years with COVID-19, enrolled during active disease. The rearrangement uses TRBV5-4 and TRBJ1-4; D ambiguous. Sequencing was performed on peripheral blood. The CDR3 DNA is TGTGCCAGCAGCTGGGCTGAAAAACTGTTTTTT. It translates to CASSWAEKLFF.